This T cell receptor beta chain was sequenced during a study of blood T cell repertoires in COVID-19. As for the study in general: Sites across the United States, Italy and Spain contributed samples from acute and convalescent COVID-19. Nucleic acid was either cDNA or gDNA, and it came from T cells, B-cell-depleted T cells, or PBMCs.

Original methodology: Using reference gene primer amplification, nucleated cell counts were estimated. Measured with immunoSEQ multiplex PCR; TCRdb has only the in-frame clones, and not every one. That table is the source of V, J and clone size, and D and trimming were worked out from the DNA. This table holds some 300,000 clones, approximately 89% found once. The CDR3 totals 15 residues. The count of this clone is one. One Seattle source followed patients from active infection through their disease course. The chain has TRBV21-1 and TRBJ1-6. TRBV21-1 is tagged as a pseudogene. The specimen sequenced was peripheral blood. This clonotype originated in a woman aged 25-40 years with COVID-19, enrolled during active disease. CDR3 bases: TGTGCCAGCAGCAAAGGAGGGGCAGGGGAGGGATCCCTCCACTTT. Translating gives CASSKGGAGEGSLHF.